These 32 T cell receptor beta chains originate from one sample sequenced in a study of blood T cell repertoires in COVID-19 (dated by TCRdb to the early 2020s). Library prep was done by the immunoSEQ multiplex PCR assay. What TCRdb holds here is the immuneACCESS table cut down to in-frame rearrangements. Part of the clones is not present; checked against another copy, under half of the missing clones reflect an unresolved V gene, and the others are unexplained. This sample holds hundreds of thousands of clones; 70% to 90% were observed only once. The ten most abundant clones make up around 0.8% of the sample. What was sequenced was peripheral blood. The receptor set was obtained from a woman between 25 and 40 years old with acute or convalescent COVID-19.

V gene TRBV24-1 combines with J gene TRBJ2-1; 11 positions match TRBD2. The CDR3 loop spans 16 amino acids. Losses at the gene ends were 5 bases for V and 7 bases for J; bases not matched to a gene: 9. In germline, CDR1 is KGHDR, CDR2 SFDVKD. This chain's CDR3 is CATSVHGLAGGNEQFF. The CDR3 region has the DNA TGTGCCACCAGTGTCCACGGGCTAGCGGGAGGTAATGAGCAGTTCTTC.

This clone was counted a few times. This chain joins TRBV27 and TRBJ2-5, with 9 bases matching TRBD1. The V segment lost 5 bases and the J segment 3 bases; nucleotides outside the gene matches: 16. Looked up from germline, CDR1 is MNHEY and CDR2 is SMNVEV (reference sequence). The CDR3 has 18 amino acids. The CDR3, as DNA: TGTGCCAGCAGTCCTATCTCCGGGTGGGACAGGGATAAAGAGACCCAGTACTTC. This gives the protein CASSPISGWDRDKETQYF.

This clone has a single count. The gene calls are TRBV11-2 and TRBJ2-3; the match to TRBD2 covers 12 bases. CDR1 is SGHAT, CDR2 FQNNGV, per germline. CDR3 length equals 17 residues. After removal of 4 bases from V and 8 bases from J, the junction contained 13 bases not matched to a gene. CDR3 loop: CASSSRAWTSGMVTQYF. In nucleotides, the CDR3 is TGTGCCAGCAGCTCTAGGGCCTGGACTAGCGGGATGGTTACGCAGTATTTT.

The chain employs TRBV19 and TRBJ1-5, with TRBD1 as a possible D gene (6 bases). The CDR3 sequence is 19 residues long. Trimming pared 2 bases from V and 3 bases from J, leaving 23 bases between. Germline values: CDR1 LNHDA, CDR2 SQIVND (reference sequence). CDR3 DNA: TGTGCCAGTAGTATACCCCCATGGGCAGGGGAGCCTCTCAATCAGCCCCAGCATTTT. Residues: CASSIPPWAGEPLNQPQHF.

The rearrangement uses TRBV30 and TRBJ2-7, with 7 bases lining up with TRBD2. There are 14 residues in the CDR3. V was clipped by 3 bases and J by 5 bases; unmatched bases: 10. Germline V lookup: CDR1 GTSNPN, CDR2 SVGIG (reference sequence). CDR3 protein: CAWRTGTTFHEQYF. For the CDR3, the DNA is TGTGCCTGGAGAACTGGGACTACCTTCCACGAGCAGTACTTC.

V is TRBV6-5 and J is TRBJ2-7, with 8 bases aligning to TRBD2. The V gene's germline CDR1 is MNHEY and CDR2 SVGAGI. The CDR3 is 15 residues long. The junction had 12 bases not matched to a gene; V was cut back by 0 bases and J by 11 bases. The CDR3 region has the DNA TGTGCCAGCAGTTACTCTCCAAGCGGGAGATACGTTGAGTACTTC. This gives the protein CASSYSPSGRYVEYF.

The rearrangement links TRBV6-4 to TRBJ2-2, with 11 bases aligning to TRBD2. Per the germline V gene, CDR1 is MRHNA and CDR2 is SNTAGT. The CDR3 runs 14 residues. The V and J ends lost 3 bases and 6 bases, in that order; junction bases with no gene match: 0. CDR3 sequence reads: CASSELAGAGELFF. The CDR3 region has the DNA TGTGCCAGCAGTGAACTAGCGGGAGCCGGGGAGCTGTTTTTT.

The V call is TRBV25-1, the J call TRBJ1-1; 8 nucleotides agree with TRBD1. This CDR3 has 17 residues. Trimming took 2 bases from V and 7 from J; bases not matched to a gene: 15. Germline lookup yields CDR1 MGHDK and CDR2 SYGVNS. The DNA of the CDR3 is TGTGCCAGCAGTGAACTTTCGCGAGGACAGGGATGGAGTGAAGCTTTCTTT. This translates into CASSELSRGQGWSEAFF.

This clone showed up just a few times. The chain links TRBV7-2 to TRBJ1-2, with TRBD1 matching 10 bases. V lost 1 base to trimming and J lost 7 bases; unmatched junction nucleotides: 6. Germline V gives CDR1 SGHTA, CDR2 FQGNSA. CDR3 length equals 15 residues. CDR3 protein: CASSLGEGTGVGYTF. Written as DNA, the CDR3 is TGTGCCAGCAGCTTAGGGGAAGGGACAGGGGTTGGCTACACCTTC.

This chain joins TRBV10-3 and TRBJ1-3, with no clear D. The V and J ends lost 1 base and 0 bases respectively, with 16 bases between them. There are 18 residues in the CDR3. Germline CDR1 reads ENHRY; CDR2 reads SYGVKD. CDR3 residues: CAISEYLAGLASGNTIYF. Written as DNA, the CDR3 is TGTGCCATCAGTGAGTATTTGGCAGGCCTAGCCTCTGGAAACACCATATATTTT.

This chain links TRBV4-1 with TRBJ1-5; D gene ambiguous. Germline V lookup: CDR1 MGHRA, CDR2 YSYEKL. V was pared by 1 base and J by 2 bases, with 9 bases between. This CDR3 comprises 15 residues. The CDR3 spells CASSQVEAGNQPQHF. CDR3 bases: TGCGCCAGCAGCCAAGTTGAGGCAGGCAATCAGCCCCAGCATTTT.

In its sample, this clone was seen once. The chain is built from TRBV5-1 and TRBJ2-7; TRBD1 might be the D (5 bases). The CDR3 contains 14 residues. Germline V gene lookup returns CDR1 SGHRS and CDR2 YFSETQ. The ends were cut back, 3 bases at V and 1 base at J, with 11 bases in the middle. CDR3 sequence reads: CASSYQGSSYEQYF. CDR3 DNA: TGCGCCAGCAGCTACCAGGGCTCATCCTACGAGCAGTACTTC.

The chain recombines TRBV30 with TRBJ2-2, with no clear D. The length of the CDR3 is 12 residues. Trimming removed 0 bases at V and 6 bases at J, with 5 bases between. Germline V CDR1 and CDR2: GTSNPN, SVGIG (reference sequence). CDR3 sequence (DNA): TGTGCCTGGAGTGTATTCTCCGGGGAGCTGTTTTTT. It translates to CAWSVFSGELFF.

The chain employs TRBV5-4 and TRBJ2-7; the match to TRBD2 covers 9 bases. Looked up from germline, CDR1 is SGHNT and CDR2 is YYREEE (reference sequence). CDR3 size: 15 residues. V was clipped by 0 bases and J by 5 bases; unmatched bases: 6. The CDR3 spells CASSLGSGRMNEQYF. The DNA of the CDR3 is TGTGCCAGCAGCTTGGGAAGCGGGAGGATGAACGAGCAGTACTTC.

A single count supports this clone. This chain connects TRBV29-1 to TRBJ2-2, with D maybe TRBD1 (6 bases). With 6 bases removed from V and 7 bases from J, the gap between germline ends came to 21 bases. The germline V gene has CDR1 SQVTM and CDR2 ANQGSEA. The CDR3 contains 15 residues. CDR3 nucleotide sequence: TGCAGCGTCAGCATGATGGACAGCAAAAACGGGGAGCTGTTTTTT. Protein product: CSVSMMDSKNGELFF.

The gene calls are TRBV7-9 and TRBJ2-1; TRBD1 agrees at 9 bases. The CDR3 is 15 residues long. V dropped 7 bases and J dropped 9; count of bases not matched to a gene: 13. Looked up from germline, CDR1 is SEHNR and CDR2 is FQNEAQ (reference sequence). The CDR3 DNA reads TGTGCCAGCACTCAACAGGGGGCGGTTAATAGTGAGCAGTTCTTC. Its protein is CASTQQGAVNSEQFF.

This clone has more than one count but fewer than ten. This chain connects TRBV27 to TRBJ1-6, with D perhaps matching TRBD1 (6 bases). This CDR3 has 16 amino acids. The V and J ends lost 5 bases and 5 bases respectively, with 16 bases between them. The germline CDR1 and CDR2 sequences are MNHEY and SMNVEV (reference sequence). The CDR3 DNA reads TGTGCCAGCAGTCCCTACCTGACAGGAGATAATTCACCCCTCCACTTT. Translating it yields CASSPYLTGDNSPLHF.

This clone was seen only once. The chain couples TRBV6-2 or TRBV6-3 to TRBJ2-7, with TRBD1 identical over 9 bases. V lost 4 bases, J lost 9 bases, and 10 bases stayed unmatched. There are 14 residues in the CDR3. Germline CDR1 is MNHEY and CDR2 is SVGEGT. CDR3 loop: CASSSQGAVMRQYF. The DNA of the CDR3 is TGTGCCAGCAGTTCACAGGGGGCCGTGATGAGGCAGTACTTC.

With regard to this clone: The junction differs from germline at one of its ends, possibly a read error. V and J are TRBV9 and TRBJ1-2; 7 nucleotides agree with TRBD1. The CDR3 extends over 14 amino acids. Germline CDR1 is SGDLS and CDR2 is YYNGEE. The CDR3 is CASSVEAGGYVYTF. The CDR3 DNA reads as TGTGCCAGCAGCGTAGAGGCAGGGGGATATGTCTACACCTTC.

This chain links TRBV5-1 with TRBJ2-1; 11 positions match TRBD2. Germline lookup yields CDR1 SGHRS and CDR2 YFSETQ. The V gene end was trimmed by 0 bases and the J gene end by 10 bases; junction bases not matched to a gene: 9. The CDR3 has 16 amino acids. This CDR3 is CASSLGLAGGPAEQFF. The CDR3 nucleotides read TGCGCCAGCAGCTTGGGCCTAGCGGGAGGACCTGCGGAGCAGTTCTTC.

The DNA of the CDR3 is TGTGCCAGCTCACCGGGACAGGGGGAGCATCAGCCCCAGCATTTT. It specifies CASSPGQGEHQPQHF. The chain joins TRBV18 to TRBJ1-5, with 11 bases identical to TRBD1. The germline CDR1 and CDR2 sequences are KGHSH and LQKENI. This CDR3 region has 15 residues. Losses at the gene ends were 3 bases for V and 5 bases for J; bases not matched to a gene: 3.

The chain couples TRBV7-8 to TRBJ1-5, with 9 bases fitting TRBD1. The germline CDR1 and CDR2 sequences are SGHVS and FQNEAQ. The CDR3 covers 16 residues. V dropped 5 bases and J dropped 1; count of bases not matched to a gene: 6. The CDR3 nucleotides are TGTGCCAGCAGCCTTACTGGGACAGGGAGCAATCAGCCCCAGCATTTT. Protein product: CASSLTGTGSNQPQHF.

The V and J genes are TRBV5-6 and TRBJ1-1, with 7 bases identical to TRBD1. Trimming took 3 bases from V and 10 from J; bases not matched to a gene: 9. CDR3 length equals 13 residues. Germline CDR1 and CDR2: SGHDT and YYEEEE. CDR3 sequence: CASSSRTGRGAFF. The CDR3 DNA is TGTGCCAGCAGCTCCCGGACAGGTCGGGGAGCTTTCTTT.

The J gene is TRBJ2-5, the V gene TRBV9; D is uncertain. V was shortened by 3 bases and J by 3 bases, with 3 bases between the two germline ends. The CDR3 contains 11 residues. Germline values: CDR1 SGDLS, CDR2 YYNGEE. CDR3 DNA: TGTGCCAGCAGCGCGGAAGAGACCCAGTACTTC. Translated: CASSAEETQYF.

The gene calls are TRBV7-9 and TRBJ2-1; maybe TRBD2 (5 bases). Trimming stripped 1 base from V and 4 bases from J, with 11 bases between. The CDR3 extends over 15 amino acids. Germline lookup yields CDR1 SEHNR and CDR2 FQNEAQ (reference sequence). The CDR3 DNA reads TGTGCCAGCAGCTTAGGGCTAGCCTCTTACAATGAGCAGTTCTTC. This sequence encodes CASSLGLASYNEQFF. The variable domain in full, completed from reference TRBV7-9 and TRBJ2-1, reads DTGVSQNPRHKITKRGQNVTFRCDPISEHNRLYWYRQTLGQGPEFLTYFQNEAQLEKSRLLSDRFSAERPKGSFSTLEIQRTEQGDSAMYLCASSLGLASYNEQFFGPGTRLTVL.

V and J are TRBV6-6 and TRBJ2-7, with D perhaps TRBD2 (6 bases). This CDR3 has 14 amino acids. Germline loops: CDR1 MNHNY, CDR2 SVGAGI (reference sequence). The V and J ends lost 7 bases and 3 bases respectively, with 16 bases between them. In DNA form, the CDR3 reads TGTGCCAGCAAATTCCCGGGACTGAGCTACGAGCAGTACTTC. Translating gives CASKFPGLSYEQYF.

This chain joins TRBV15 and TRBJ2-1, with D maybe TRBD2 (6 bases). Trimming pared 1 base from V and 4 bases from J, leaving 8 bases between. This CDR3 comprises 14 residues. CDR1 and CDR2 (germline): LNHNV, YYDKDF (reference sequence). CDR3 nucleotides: TGTGCCACCAGCAGAGTGGGAGGATACAATGAGCAGTTCTTC. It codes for CATSRVGGYNEQFF.

This CDR3 is CASSLGRGWQPQHF. The CDR3, as DNA: TGTGCCAGCAGCTTAGGCAGGGGGTGGCAGCCCCAGCATTTT. The chain is built from TRBV7-2 and TRBJ1-5; 7 nucleotides match TRBD1. Germline CDR1 is SGHTA and CDR2 is FQGNSA. J gave up 7 bases and V 1 base, and 4 bases lay outside the gene matches. The CDR3 runs 14 residues.

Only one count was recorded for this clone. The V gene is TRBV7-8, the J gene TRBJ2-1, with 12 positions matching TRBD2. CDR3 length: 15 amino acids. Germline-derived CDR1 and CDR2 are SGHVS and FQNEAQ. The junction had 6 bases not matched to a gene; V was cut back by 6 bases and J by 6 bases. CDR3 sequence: CASRPLAGGSNEQFF. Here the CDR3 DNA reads TGTGCCAGCAGACCACTAGCGGGAGGCTCCAATGAGCAGTTCTTC.

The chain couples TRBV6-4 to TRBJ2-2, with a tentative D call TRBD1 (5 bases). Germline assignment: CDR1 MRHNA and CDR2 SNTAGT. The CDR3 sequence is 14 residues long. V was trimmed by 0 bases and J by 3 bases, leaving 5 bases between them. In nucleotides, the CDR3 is TGTGCCAGCAGTGACTCGGGGCACACCGGGGAGCTGTTTTTT. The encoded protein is CASSDSGHTGELFF.

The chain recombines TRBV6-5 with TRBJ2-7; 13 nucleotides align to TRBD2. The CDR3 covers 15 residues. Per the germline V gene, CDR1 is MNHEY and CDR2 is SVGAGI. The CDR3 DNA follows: TGTACTGCCGGGACTAGCGGGATTAAAGTCTACGAGCAGTACTTC. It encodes CTAGTSGIKVYEQYF.

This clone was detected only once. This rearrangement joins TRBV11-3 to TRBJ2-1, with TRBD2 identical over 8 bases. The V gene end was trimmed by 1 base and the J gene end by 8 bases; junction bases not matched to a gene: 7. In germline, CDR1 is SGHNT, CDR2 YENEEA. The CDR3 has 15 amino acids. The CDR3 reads CASSLGQREYDEQFF. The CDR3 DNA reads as TGTGCCAGCAGCTTAGGACAGCGGGAGTACGATGAGCAGTTCTTC.